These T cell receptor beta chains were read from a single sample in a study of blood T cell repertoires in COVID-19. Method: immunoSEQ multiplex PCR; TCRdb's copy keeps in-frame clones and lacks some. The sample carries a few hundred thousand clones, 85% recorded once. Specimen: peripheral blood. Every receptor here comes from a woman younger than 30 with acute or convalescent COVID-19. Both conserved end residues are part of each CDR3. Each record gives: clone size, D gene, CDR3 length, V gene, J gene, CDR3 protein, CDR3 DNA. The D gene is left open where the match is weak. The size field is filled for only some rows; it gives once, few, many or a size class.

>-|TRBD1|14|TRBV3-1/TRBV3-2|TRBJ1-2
CASSSDRGQNGYTF
TGTGCCAGCAGCTCCGACAGGGGGCAGAATGGCTACACCTTC
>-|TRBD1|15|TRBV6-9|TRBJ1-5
CASSYLKGANQPQHF
TGTGCCAGCAGTTATCTTAAGGGGGCCAATCAGCCCCAGCATTTT
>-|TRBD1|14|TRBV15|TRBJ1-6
CATRATGSNSPLHF
TGTGCCACCAGGGCGACAGGGAGTAATTCACCCCTCCACTTT
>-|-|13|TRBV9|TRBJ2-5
CASSVGSEETQYF
TGTGCCAGCAGCGTAGGCAGCGAAGAGACCCAGTACTTC
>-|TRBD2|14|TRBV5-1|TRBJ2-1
CASSSSREGNEQFF
TGCGCCAGCAGCTCCAGCCGGGAGGGCAATGAGCAGTTCTTC
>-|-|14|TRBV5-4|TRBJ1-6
CASSLEEDNSPLHF
TGTGCCAGCAGCTTGGAGGAGGATAATTCACCCCTCCACTTT
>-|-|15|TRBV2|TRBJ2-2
CASNLGGSGTGELFF
TGTGCCAGCAATTTAGGGGGTTCGGGCACCGGGGAGCTGTTTTTT
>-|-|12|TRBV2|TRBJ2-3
CASTDNLNTQYF
TGTGCCAGCACGGACAATTTGAATACGCAGTATTTT
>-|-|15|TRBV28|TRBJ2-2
CASSPQGRDTGELFF
TGTGCCAGCAGTCCACAGGGAAGAGACACCGGGGAGCTGTTTTTT
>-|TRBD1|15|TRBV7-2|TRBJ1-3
CASSFPTGGLNTIYF
TGTGCCAGCAGCTTCCCGACAGGGGGCCTAAACACCATATATTTT
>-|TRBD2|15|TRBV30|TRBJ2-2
CAWTPGGGNTGELFF
TGTGCCTGGACCCCGGGCGGGGGGAACACCGGGGAGCTGTTTTTT
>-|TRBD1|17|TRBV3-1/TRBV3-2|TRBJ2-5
CASSRRPSTGYQETQYF
TGTGCCAGCAGTCGCAGGCCCTCGACAGGGTACCAAGAGACCCAGTACTTC
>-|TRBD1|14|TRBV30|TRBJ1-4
CAWSLGQGAEKLFF
TGTGCCTGGAGTCTGGGACAGGGGGCTGAAAAACTGTTTTTT
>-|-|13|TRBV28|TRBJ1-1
CASRLAGSTEAFF
TGTGCCAGCAGATTAGCGGGGAGCACTGAAGCTTTCTTT
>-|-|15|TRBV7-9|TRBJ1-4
CASSPKTATNEKLFF
TGTGCCAGCAGCCCGAAGACAGCAACTAATGAAAAACTGTTTTTT
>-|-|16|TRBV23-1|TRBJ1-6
CASSQLTDGSNSPLHF
TGCGCCAGCAGTCAGCTCACAGACGGATCTAATTCACCCCTCCACTTT
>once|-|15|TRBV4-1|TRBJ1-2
CASSQGATANYGYTF
TGCGCCAGCAGCCAAGGAGCGACAGCTAACTATGGCTACACCTTC
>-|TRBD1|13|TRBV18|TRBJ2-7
CASSPGQSYEQYF
TGTGCCAGCTCACCGGGACAGTCCTACGAGCAGTACTTC
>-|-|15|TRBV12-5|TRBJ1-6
CASTSYRPTGAPLHF
TGTGCTAGCACAAGTTATAGACCAACCGGGGCACCCCTCCACTTT
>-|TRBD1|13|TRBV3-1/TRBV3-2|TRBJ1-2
CASSHRGQDGYTF
TGTGCCAGCAGCCACCGCGGACAGGATGGCTACACCTTC
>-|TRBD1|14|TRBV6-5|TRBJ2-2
CASRGTVETGELFF
TGTGCCAGCAGAGGGACAGTAGAGACCGGGGAGCTGTTTTTT
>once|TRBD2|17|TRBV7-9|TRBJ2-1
CASSVPTSGRTYNEQFF
TGTGCCAGCAGCGTCCCGACTAGCGGGAGAACCTACAATGAGCAGTTCTTC
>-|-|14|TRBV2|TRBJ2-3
CASSAGLTTDTQYF
TGTGCCAGCAGTGCAGGGTTAACTACAGATACGCAGTATTTT
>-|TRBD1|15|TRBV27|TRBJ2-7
CASSSDRDPSYEQYF
TGTGCCAGCAGTTCCGACAGGGACCCCTCCTACGAGCAGTACTTC
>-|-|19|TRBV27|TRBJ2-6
CASSLSFRGLSPGANVLTF
TGTGCCAGCAGTTTATCGTTTCGTGGACTCTCGCCTGGGGCCAACGTCCTGACTTTC
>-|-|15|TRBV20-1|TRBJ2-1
CSASPPGHHYNEQFF
TGCAGTGCTAGTCCTCCGGGACACCACTACAATGAGCAGTTCTTC
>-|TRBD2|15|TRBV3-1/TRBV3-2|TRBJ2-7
CASSLRTSSAYEQYF
TGTGCCAGCAGCCTGCGGACTAGTTCAGCCTACGAGCAGTACTTC
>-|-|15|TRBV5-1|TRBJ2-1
CASSLYPRDYNEQFF
TGCGCCAGCAGCTTGTACCCTCGGGACTACAATGAGCAGTTCTTC
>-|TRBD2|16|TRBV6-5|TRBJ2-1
CASSYVLAGGPNEQFF
TGTGCCAGCAGTTACGTACTAGCGGGGGGGCCAAATGAGCAGTTCTTC
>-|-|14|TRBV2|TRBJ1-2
CASSVTGQYYGYTF
TGTGCCAGCAGTGTAACAGGACAGTACTATGGCTACACCTTC
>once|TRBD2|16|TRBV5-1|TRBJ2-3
CASSLASGGSTDTQYF
TGCGCCAGCAGCTTGGCCAGCGGGGGTAGCACAGATACGCAGTATTTT
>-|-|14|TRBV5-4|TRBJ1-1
CASSSTQGNTEAFF
TGTGCCAGCAGCTCCACTCAGGGAAACACTGAAGCTTTCTTT
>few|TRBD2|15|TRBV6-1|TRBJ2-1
CASNKGLVSYNEQFF
TGTGCCAGCAATAAAGGACTAGTCTCCTACAATGAGCAGTTCTTC
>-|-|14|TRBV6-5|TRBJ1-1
CASSYELTNTEAFF
TGTGCCAGCAGTTACGAGCTTACGAACACTGAAGCTTTCTTT
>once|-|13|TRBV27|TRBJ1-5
CASSLGQHQPQHF
TGTGCCAGCAGTTTGGGGCAGCATCAGCCCCAGCATTTT
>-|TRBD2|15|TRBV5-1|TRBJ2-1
CASSLETSGSNEQFF
TGCGCCAGCAGCTTGGAGACTAGCGGATCCAATGAGCAGTTCTTC
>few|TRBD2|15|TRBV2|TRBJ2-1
CASSVLAGRNNEQFF
TGTGCCAGCAGTGTACTAGCGGGAAGAAACAATGAGCAGTTCTTC
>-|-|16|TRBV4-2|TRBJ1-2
CASSQDFARGWYGYTF
TGTGCCAGCAGCCAAGATTTCGCGCGGGGCTGGTATGGCTACACCTTC
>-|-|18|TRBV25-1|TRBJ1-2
CASSESGALPTSNYGYTF
TGTGCCAGCAGTGAATCTGGAGCACTCCCAACTTCTAACTATGGCTACACCTTC